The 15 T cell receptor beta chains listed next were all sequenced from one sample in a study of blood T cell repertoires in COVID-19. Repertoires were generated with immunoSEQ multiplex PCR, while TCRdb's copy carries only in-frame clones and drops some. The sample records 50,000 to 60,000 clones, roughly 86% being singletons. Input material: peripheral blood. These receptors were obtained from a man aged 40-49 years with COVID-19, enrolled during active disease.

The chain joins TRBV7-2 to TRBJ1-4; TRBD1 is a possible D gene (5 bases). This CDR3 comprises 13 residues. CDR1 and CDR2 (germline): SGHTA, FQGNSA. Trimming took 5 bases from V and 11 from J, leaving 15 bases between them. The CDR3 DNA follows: TGTGCCAGCAGCCCCGGGGGGGGGAAGAAACTGTTTTTT. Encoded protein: CASSPGGGKKLFF.

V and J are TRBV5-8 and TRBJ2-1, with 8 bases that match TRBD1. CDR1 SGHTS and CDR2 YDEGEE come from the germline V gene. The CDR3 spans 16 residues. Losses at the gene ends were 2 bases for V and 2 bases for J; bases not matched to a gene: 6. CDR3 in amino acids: CASSLYRGFTYNEQFF. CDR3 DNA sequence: TGTGCCAGCAGCTTATACAGGGGGTTTACCTACAATGAGCAGTTCTTC.

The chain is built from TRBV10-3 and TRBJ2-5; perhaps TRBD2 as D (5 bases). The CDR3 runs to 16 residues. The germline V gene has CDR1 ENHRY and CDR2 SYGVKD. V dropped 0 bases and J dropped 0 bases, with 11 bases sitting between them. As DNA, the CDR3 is TGTGCCATCAGTGAGTCGAAAGCGGCGTACCAAGAGACCCAGTACTTC. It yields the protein CAISESKAAYQETQYF.

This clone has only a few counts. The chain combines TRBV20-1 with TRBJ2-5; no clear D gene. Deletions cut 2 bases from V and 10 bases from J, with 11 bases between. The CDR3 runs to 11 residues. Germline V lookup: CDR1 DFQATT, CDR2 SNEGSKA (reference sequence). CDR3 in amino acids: CSARPLQDQYF. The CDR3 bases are TGCAGTGCTAGACCACTACAAGACCAGTACTTC.

CDR3 in DNA: TGTGCCAGCTCCGGGACAGAATTAGGGAACACTGAAGCTTTCTTT. It is translated as CASSGTELGNTEAFF. J is TRBJ1-1 and V is TRBV19; 7 bases line up with TRBD1. This CDR3 is 15 amino acids long. V lost 9 bases to trimming and J lost 1 base; unmatched junction nucleotides: 11. Per the germline V gene, CDR1 is LNHDA and CDR2 is SQIVND (reference sequence).

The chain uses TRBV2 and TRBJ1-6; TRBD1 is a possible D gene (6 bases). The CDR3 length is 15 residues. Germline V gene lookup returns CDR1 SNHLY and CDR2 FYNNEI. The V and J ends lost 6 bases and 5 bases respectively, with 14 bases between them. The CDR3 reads CASRATRDNNSPLHF. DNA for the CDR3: TGTGCCAGCAGGGCGACCAGGGACAATAATTCACCCCTCCACTTT.

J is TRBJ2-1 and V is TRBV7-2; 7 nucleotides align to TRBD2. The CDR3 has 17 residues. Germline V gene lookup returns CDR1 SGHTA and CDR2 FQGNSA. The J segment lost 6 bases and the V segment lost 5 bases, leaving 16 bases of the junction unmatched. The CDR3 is CASSPSSMLAAINEQFF. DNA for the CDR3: TGTGCCAGCAGCCCCTCGAGTATGCTAGCGGCCATCAATGAGCAGTTCTTC.

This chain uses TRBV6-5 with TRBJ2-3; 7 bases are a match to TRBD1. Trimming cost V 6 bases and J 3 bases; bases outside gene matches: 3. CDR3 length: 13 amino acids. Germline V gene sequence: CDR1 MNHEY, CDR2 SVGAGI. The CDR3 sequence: CASRTGKTDTQYF. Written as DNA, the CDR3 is TGTGCCAGCAGGACAGGGAAAACAGATACGCAGTATTTT.

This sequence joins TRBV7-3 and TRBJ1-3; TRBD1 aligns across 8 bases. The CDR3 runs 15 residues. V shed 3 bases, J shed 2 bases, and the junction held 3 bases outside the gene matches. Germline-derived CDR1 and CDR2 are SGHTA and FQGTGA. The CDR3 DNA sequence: TGTGCCAGCAGCTTGACAGGGGCGCCTGGAAACACCATATATTTT. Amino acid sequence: CASSLTGAPGNTIYF. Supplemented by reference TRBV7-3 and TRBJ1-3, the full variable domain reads GAGVSQTPSNKVTEKGKYVELRCDPISGHTALYWYRQSLGQGPEFLIYFQGTGAADDSGLPNDRFFAVRPEGSVSTLKIQRTERGDSAVYLCASSLTGAPGNTIYFGEGSWLTVV.

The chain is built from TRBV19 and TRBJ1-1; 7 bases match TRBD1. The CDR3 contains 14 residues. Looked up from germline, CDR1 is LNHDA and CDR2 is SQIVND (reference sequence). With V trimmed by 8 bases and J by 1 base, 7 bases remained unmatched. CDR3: CASLGQVRNTEAFF. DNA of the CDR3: TGTGCCAGTCTAGGACAGGTCCGGAACACTGAAGCTTTCTTT. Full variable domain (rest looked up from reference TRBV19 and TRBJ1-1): DGGITQSPKYLFRKEGQNVTLSCEQNLNHDAMYWYRQDPGQGLRLIYYSQIVNDFQKGDIAEGYSVSREKKESFPLTVTSAQKNPTAFYLCASLGQVRNTEAFFGQGTRLTVV.

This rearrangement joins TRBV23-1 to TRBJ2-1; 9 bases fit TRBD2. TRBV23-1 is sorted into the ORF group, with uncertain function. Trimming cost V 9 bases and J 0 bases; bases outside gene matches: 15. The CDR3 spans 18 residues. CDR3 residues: CARPSTRLAGNSYNEQFF. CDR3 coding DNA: TGCGCCAGACCGTCAACAAGGCTAGCGGGGAACTCCTACAATGAGCAGTTCTTC.

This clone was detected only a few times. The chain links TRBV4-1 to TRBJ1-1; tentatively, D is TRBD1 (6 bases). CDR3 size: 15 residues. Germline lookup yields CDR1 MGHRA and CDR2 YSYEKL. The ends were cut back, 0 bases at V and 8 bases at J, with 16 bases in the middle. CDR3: CASSQEGGTLREAFF. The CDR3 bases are TGCGCCAGCAGCCAAGAAGGGGGAACTCTCAGGGAAGCTTTCTTT.

CDR3 in amino acids: CASSPGSQQETQYF. In nucleotides, the CDR3 is TGTGCCAGCAGCCCCGGGTCCCAACAAGAGACCCAGTACTTC. This rearrangement joins TRBV7-9 to TRBJ2-5; the D is unclear. V lost 5 bases and J lost 2, with 12 bases in between. The CDR3 spans 14 residues. Germline V gene sequence: CDR1 SEHNR, CDR2 FQNEAQ (reference sequence).

CDR3 bases: TGTGCCAGCAGCTTAAACAGGGGCGAGCAGTACTTC. Its protein is CASSLNRGEQYF. The chain has TRBV7-2 and TRBJ2-7; 7 bases agree with TRBD1. The CDR3 extends over 12 amino acids. The J segment lost 6 bases and the V segment lost 2 bases, leaving 1 base of the junction unmatched. Germline V gives CDR1 SGHTA, CDR2 FQGNSA. The full variable domain, with the rest looked up from reference TRBV7-2 and TRBJ2-7, is GAGVSQSPSNKVTEKGKDVELRCDPISGHTALYWYRQSLGQGLEFLIYFQGNSAPDKSGLPSDRFSAERTGGSVSTLTIQRTQQEDSAVYLCASSLNRGEQYFGPGTRLTVT.

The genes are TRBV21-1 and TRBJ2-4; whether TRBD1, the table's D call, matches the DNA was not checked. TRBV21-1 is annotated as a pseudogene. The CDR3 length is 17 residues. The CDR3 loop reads CASRRTGGKVAKNIQYF. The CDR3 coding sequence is TGTGCCAGCAGACGGACAGGGGGGAAGGTAGCCAAAAACATTCAGTACTTC.